The clone carrying this T cell receptor (beta chain) was seen only a few times. Its antigen is undetermined. Germline V gene lookup returns CDR1 MNHEY and CDR2 SVGAGI. The CDR3 runs to 12 residues. V was clipped by 8 bases and J by 4 bases, with 11 bases between them. The data belong to a study of chemoradiotherapy in HPV16-positive cancers. Regarding the study as a whole: During treatment, candidate HPV-specific clones and E7-related motifs expanded in tumor. Better recurrence-free survival went with HPV-responsive T-cell expansion in HPV16-positive patients.

Libraries were prepared by immunoSEQ multiplex PCR; TCRdb keeps only in-frame clonotypes and omits some of them. The sample lists about 32,000 clones; around 89% were seen once. This chain links TRBV6-5 with TRBJ1-1; D unclear. The clonotype was recovered from a human donor with HPV-associated anogenital cancer. The sample was blood, taken from a patient who underwent chemoradiotherapy. DNA of the CDR3: TGTGCCAGCCGGGCCCGGGCCACTGAAGCTTTCTTT. Protein product: CASRARATEAFF.